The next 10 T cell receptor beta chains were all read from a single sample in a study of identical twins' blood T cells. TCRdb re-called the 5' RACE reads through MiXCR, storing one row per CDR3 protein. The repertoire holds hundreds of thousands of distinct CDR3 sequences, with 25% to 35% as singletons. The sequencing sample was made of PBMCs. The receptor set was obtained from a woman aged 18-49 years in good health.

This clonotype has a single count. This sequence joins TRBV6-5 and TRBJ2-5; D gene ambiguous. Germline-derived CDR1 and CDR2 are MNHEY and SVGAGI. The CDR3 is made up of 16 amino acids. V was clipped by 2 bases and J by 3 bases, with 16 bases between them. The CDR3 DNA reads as TGTGCCAGCAGTTACGTTCCCTACGACCCCAAAGAGACCCAGTACTTC. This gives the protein CASSYVPYDPKETQYF.

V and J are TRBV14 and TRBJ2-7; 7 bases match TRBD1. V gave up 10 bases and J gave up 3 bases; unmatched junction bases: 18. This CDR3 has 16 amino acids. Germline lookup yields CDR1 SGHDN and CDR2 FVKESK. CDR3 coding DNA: TGTGCCAACGAAGACAGGGAAAAGATAAAGTTCTACGAGCAGTACTTC. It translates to CANEDREKIKFYEQYF.

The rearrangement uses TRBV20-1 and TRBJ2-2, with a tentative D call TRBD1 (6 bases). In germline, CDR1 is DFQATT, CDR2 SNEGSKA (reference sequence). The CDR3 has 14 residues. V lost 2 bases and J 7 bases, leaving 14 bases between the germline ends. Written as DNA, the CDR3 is TGCAGTGCTAGACTCCAGGGGTCGGGCGGGGAGCTGTTTTTT. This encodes CSARLQGSGGELFF.

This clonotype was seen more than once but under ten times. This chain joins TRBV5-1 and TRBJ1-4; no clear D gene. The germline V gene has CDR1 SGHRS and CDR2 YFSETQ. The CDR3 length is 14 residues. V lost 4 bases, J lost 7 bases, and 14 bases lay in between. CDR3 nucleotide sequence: TGCGCCAGCAGCCCTGGTGCGATGGGTGAAAAACTGTTTTTT. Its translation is CASSPGAMGEKLFF.

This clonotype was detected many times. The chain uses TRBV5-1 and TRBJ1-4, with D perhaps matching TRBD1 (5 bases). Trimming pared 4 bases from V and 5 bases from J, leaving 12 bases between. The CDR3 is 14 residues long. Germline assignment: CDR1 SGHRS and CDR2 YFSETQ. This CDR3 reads CASSGDRPNEKLFF. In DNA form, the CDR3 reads TGCGCCAGCAGCGGGGACCGACCAAATGAAAAACTGTTTTTT.

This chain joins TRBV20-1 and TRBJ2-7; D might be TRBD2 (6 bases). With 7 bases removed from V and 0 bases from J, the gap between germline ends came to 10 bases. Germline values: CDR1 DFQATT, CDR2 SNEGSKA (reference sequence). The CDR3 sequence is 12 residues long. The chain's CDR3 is CSGGENSYEQYF. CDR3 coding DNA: TGCAGTGGCGGGGAGAACTCCTACGAGCAGTACTTC.

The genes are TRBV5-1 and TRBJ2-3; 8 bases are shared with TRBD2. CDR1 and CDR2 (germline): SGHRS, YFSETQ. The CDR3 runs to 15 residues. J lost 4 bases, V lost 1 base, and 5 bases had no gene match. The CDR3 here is CASSLIGGAPDTQYF. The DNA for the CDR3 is TGCGCCAGCAGCTTGATCGGGGGGGCTCCAGATACGCAGTATTTT.

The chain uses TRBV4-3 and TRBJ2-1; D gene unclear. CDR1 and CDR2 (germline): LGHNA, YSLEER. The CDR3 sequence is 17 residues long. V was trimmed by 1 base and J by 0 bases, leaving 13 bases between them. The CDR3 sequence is CASSQGFFGSSYNEQFF. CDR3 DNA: TGCGCCAGCAGCCAAGGGTTTTTTGGAAGCTCCTACAATGAGCAGTTCTTC.

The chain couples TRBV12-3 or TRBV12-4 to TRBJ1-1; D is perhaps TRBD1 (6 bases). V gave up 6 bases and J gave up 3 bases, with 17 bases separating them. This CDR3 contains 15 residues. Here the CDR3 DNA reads TGTGCCAGCAGCCCAGGGAGGGGGTGGGACACTGAAGCTTTCTTT. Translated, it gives CASSPGRGWDTEAFF.

The CDR3 spells CSARDSSGPNEQFF. For the CDR3, the DNA is TGCAGTGCTAGAGATTCTAGCGGACCCAATGAGCAGTTCTTC. The chain is built from TRBV20-1 and TRBJ2-1; 7 bases line up with TRBD2. The J segment lost 6 bases and the V segment lost 0 bases, leaving 5 bases of the junction unmatched. Germline CDR1 reads DFQATT; CDR2 reads SNEGSKA (reference sequence). The CDR3 is 14 residues long.